This T cell receptor beta chain was found in a study of tumor and adjacent non-tumor tissue in lung cancer. The library came from three nested PCR rounds adapted from ARM-PCR protocols. Each CDR3 protein is one row after TCRdb ran MiXCR on the multiplex PCR reads. The sample includes over 60,000 distinct CDR3 sequences, roughly 80% of them seen just once. No cell sorting was done before RNA was extracted from the tissue. Sample: lung tumor tissue. The sequence was collected from a woman between 45 and 65 years old with non-small cell lung cancer.

CDR3 sequence (DNA): TGCAGTGCTTCCTGGACTAGCGGGAACGCAGATACGCAGTATTTT. Translation: CSASWTSGNADTQYF. The genes are TRBV20-1 and TRBJ2-3; TRBD2 aligns across 12 bases. Germline CDR1 and CDR2: DFQATT and SNEGSKA (reference sequence). The CDR3 covers 15 residues. V was pared by 5 bases and J by 4 bases, with 7 bases of the junction left unmatched.